The clone carrying this T cell receptor beta chain was counted ten times or more. What it recognizes is unknown. The data were obtained in a study of T-cell memory formation after mild COVID-19. Study in general: TCR clustering was largely donor specific. Study-wide points: Second-wave clones that peaked on day 37 lacked confirmed SARS-CoV-2 specificity.

CDR1 is SEHNR and CDR2 is FQNEAQ in the germline V gene (reference sequence). The CDR3 consists of 13 residues. V was trimmed by 3 bases and J by 2 bases, leaving 8 bases between them. TCRdb re-called the 5' RACE reads with MiXCR, one entry per CDR3 protein. The sample yields some 490,000 distinct CDR3 sequences, about 20% seen once. Sequenced: PBMCs or a T cell subset sorted from them (not recorded which). The chain links TRBV7-9 to TRBJ2-7, with D tentatively TRBD1 (5 bases). The clonotype was recovered from an adult woman who had mild COVID-19 (a few samples of this study predate the infection). Cell type and time point are not known. In nucleotides, the CDR3 is TGTGCCAGCAGCTTGGCAGGGCCCTACGAGCAGTACTTC. It codes for CASSLAGPYEQYF.